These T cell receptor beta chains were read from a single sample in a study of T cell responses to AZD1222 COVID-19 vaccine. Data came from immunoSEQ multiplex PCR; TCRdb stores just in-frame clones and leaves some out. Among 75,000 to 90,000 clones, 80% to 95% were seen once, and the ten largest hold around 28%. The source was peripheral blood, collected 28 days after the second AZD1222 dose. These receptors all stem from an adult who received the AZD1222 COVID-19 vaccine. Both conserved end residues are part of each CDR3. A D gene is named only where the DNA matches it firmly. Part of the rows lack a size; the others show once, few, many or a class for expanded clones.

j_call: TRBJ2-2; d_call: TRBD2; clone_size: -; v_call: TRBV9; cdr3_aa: CASNGREDTGELFF; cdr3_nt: TGTGCCAGCAATGGGAGGGAGGACACCGGGGAGCTGTTTTTT
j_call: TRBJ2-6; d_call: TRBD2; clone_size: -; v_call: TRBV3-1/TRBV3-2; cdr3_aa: CASSQESSGSGANVLTF; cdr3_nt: TGTGCCAGCAGCCAAGAATCTAGCGGCTCTGGGGCCAACGTCCTGACTTTC
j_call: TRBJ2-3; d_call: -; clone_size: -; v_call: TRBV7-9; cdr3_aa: CASSLGLLDRYF; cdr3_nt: TGTGCCAGCTCCTTAGGGCTCCTCGATAGGTATTTT
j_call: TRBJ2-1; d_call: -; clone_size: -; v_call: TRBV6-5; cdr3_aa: CASSASTPGYNEQFF; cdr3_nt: TGTGCCAGCAGCGCAAGTACACCGGGTTACAATGAGCAGTTCTTC
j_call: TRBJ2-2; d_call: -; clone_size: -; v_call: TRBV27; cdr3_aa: CASSYYREWGNTGELFF; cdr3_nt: TGTGCCAGCAGTTATTACAGGGAGTGGGGGAACACCGGGGAGCTGTTTTTT
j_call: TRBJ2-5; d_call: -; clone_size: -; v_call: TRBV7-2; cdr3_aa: CASSGGGKTQYF; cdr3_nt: TGTGCCAGCAGCGGGGGTGGGAAGACCCAGTACTTC
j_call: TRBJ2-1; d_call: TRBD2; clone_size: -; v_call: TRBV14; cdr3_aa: CASSLLAGSYNEQFF; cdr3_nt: TGTGCCAGCAGCCTCCTAGCGGGGTCCTACAATGAGCAGTTCTTC
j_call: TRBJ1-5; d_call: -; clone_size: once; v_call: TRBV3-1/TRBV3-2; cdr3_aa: CASSDTGTNQPQHF; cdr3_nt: TGTGCCAGCAGCGACACAGGGACCAATCAGCCCCAGCATTTT
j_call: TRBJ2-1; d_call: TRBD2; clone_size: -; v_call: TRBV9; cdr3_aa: CASSKGTSGYNEQFF; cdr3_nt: TGTGCCAGCAGCAAAGGGACTAGCGGTTACAATGAGCAGTTCTTC
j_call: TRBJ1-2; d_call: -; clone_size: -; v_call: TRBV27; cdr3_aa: CASSFKGKVYGYTF; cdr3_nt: TGTGCCAGCAGTTTTAAGGGTAAGGTCTATGGCTACACCTTC
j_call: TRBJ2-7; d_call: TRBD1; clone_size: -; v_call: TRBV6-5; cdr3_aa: CASRLDRDEQYF; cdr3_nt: TGTGCCAGCAGATTGGACAGGGACGAGCAGTACTTC
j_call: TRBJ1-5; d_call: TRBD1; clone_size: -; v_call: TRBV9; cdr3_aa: CASSVGQGAGQPQHF; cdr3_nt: TGTGCCAGCAGCGTAGGACAGGGGGCGGGTCAGCCCCAGCATTTT
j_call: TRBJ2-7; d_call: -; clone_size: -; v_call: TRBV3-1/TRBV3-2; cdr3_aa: CASSSVRGGEQYF; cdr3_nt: TGTGCCAGCAGCTCCGTTCGCGGAGGCGAGCAGTACTTC
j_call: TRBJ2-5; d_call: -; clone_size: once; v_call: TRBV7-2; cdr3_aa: CASSILSGEAETQYF; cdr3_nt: TGTGCCAGCAGCATTCTATCAGGGGAAGCGGAGACCCAGTACTTC
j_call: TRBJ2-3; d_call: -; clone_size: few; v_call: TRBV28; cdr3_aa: CASRLQRGKKERGTDTQYF; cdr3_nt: TGTGCCAGCAGACTTCAAAGGGGGAAAAAGGAGCGGGGCACAGATACGCAGTATTTT
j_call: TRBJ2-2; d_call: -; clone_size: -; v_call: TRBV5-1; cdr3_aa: CASSLVGYHTGELFF; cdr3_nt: TGCGCCAGCAGCTTGGTCGGGTATCACACCGGGGAGCTGTTTTTT
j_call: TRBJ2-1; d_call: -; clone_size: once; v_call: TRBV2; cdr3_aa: CASSHDQDGEQFF; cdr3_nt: TGTGCCAGCAGTCACGACCAAGACGGTGAGCAGTTCTTC
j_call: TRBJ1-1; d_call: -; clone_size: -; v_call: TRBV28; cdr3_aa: CASSLGPRGGTEAFF; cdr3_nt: TGTGCCAGCAGTTTGGGACCAAGGGGAGGGACTGAAGCTTTCTTT
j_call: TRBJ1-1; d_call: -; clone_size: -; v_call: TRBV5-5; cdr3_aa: CASSLGLTEAFF; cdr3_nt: TGTGCCAGCAGCTTGGGGCTGACTGAAGCTTTCTTT
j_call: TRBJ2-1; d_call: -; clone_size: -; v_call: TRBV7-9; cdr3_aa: CASSLVSNEQFF; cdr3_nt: TGTGCCAGCAGCTTAGTGTCCAATGAGCAGTTCTTC
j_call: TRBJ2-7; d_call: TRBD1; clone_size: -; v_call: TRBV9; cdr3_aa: CASSPDRGLYEQYF; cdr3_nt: TGTGCCAGCAGCCCAGACAGGGGGTTATACGAGCAGTACTTC
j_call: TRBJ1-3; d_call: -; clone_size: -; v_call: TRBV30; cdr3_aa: CAWSVMRTGNTIYF; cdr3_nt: TGTGCCTGGAGTGTAATGAGAACTGGAAACACCATATATTTT
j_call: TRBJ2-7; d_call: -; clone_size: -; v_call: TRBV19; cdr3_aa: CASSPSREPYEQYF; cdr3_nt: TGTGCCAGTAGTCCATCCAGGGAGCCCTACGAGCAGTACTTC
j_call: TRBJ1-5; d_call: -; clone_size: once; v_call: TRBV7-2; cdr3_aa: CASSPTAGAYNQPQHF; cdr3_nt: TGTGCCAGCAGCCCTACCGCCGGGGCATACAATCAGCCCCAGCATTTT
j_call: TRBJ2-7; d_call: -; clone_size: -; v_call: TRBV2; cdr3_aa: CASGQVRNEQYF; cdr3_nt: TGTGCCAGCGGGCAGGTGAGAAACGAGCAGTACTTC
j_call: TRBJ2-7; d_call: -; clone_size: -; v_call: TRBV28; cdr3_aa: CASSARIGFAGEEEQYF; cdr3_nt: TGTGCCAGCAGTGCGAGGATCGGTTTCGCAGGGGAAGAAGAACAGTACTTC
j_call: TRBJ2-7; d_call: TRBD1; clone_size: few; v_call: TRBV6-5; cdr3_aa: CASKRGPQGNYEQYF; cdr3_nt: TGTGCCAGCAAAAGGGGGCCTCAGGGGAACTACGAGCAGTACTTC
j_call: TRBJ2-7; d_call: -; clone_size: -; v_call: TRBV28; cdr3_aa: CASSSGDKTYEQYF; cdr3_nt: TGTGCCAGCAGTTCCGGGGACAAGACCTACGAGCAGTACTTC
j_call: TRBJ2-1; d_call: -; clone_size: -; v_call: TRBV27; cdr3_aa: CASSLYGSAPGNEQFF; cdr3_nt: TGTGCCAGCAGTTTATATGGTAGCGCCCCTGGTAATGAGCAGTTCTTC
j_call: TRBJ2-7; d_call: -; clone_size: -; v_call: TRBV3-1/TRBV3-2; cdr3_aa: CASSRESSYEQYF; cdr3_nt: TGTGCCAGCAGCCGGGAGAGCTCCTACGAGCAGTACTTC
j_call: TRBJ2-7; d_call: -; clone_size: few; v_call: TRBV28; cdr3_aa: CASSSRSRYEQYF; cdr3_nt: TGTGCCAGCAGTTCCAGATCTCGCTACGAGCAGTACTTC
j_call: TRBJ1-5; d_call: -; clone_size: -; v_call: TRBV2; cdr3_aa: CASTGGGQDQPQHF; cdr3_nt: TGTGCCAGCACGGGCGGGGGTCAAGATCAGCCCCAGCATTTT
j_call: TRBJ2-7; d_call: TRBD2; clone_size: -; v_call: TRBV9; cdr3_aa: CASSGTSGSYEQYF; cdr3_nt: TGTGCCAGCAGCGGGACTAGCGGCTCCTACGAGCAGTACTTC
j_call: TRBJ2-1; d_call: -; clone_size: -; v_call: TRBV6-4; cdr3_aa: CASSRERLNEQFF; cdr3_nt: TGTGCCAGCAGCCGGGAAAGGCTCAATGAGCAGTTCTTC
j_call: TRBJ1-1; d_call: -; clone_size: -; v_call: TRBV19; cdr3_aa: CASSIAENTEAFF; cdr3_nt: TGTGCCAGTAGTATAGCAGAGAACACTGAAGCTTTCTTT
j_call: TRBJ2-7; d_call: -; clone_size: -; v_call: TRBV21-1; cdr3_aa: CASSSLLAGENEQYF; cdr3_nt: TGTGCCAGCAGCAGCCTCTTAGCGGGAGAAAACGAGCAGTACTTC
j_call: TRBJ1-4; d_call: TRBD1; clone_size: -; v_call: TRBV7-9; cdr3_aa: CAVTGTGDEKLFF; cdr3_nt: TGTGCCGTAACCGGGACAGGGGACGAAAAACTGTTTTTT
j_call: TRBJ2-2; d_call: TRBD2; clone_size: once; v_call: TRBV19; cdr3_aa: CASTASGGTGELFF; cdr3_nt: TGTGCCAGTACAGCTAGCGGTGGCACCGGGGAGCTGTTTTTT
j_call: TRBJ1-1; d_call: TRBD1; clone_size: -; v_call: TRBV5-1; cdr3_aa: CASSSKTGTMNTEAFF; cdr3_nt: TGCGCCAGCAGCTCGAAGACAGGGACTATGAACACTGAAGCTTTCTTT
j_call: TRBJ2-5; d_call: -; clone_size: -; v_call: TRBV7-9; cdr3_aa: CASSSLSQKWRETQYF; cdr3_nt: TGTGCCAGCAGCTCCCTGAGCCAAAAGTGGCGAGAGACCCAGTACTTC
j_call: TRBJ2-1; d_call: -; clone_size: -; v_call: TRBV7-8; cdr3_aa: CASSLKGEQFF; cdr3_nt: TGTGCCAGCAGTTTGAAAGGGGAGCAGTTCTTC